The 14 T cell receptor beta chains below come from one sample, sequenced in a study of blood T cell repertoires in COVID-19. Only in-frame clones appear in the TCRdb table, and some are missing; sequencing was by immunoSEQ multiplex PCR. Seen here are some 150,000 clones, 85% to 90% observed once, and the top ten hold more than 1.5%. The specimen sequenced was peripheral blood. The source is a woman in her sixties or seventies with acute or convalescent COVID-19.

V gene TRBV7-2 combines with J gene TRBJ1-2; possibly TRBD1 for D (5 bases). The CDR3 contains 16 residues. Trimming took 7 bases from V and 0 from J, leaving 18 bases between them. Germline-derived CDR1 and CDR2 are SGHTA and FQGNSA. The CDR3 region is CASTPRGSTANYGYTF. For the CDR3, the DNA is TGTGCCAGCACGCCAAGGGGCTCTACAGCTAACTATGGCTACACCTTC. The variable domain in full, completed from reference TRBV7-2 and TRBJ1-2, reads GAGVSQSPSNKVTEKGKDVELRCDPISGHTALYWYRQSLGQGLEFLIYFQGNSAPDKSGLPSDRFSAERTGGSVSTLTIQRTQQEDSAVYLCASTPRGSTANYGYTFGSGTRLTVV.

This clone was observed a few times. The chain employs TRBV9 and TRBJ2-3; 8 nucleotides match TRBD2. The CDR3 sequence is 15 residues long. The J segment lost 7 bases and the V segment lost 0 bases, leaving 7 bases of the junction unmatched. Germline assignment: CDR1 SGDLS and CDR2 YYNGEE. CDR3 coding DNA: TGTGCCAGCAGCGTAGATCCCAGCGGGGGAAATACGCAGTATTTT. It yields the protein CASSVDPSGGNTQYF. Looking up the rest from reference TRBV9 and TRBJ2-3 gives the full variable domain: DSGVTQTPKHLITATGQRVTLRCSPRSGDLSVYWYQQSLDQGLQFLIQYYNGEERAKGNILERFSAQQFPDLHSELNLSSLELGDSALYFCASSVDPSGGNTQYFGPGTRLTVL.

This clone was seen just once. The chain combines TRBV20-1 with TRBJ2-7, with D tentatively TRBD1 (5 bases). CDR3 length equals 11 residues. CDR1 is DFQATT, CDR2 SNEGSKA, per germline (reference sequence). Trimming took off 6 bases at V and 2 bases at J, with 8 bases between the two ends. CDR3 DNA: TGCAGTGCACAGGCGGCCTACGAGCAGTACTTC. Amino acid sequence: CSAQAAYEQYF.

V usage is TRBV5-1 and J usage is TRBJ1-3; D remains unclear. Per the germline V gene, CDR1 is SGHRS and CDR2 is YFSETQ. Trimming left V 0 bases short and J 4 bases short, with 17 bases between. CDR3 length: 17 amino acids. This CDR3 reads CASSLDSGPRRGNTIYF. CDR3 DNA: TGCGCCAGCAGCTTGGATAGCGGACCCCGGAGAGGAAACACCATATATTTT.

The chain combines TRBV7-6 with TRBJ2-3; D not resolved. The ends were cut back, 5 bases at V and 5 bases at J, with 11 bases in the middle. The length of the CDR3 is 13 residues. Germline V CDR1 and CDR2: SGHVS, FNYEAQ. The DNA for the CDR3 is TGTGCCAGCAGCGGTGAGGCTAGAGATACGCAGTATTTT. Amino acid sequence: CASSGEARDTQYF.

This chain joins TRBV7-3 and TRBJ1-1; D is unresolved. The germline V and J ends were trimmed by 2 bases and 5 bases, with 9 bases remaining between them. This CDR3 spans 13 amino acids. Germline V CDR1 and CDR2: SGHTA, FQGTGA. CDR3 bases: TGTGCCAGCAGCTTAGGGGAGAGGACTGAAGCTTTCTTT. Its translation is CASSLGERTEAFF.

The V gene is TRBV6-5, the J gene TRBJ1-1, with D possibly TRBD1 on 6 matching bases. CDR3 length: 10 residues. Germline V lookup: CDR1 MNHEY, CDR2 SVGAGI. CDR3 nucleotide sequence: TGTGCGAGACAGGTCGCCAAAGCTTTCTTT. This sequence encodes CARQVAKAFF.

The rearrangement links TRBV5-8 to TRBJ2-3, with D perhaps TRBD1 (7 bases). Per the germline V gene, CDR1 is SGHTS and CDR2 is YDEGEE. Trimming removed 1 base from V and 3 bases from J, with 18 bases in between. The CDR3 runs to 17 residues. The chain's CDR3 is CASSLNYAGGGTDTQYF. The CDR3 coding sequence is TGTGCCAGCAGCTTGAACTACGCAGGGGGAGGAACAGATACGCAGTATTTT.

The rearrangement links TRBV18 to TRBJ1-1; tentative D call: TRBD1 (6 bases). Trimming took 5 bases from V and 0 from J, leaving 16 bases between them. CDR3 size: 16 residues. The germline gives CDR1 KGHSH, CDR2 LQKENI. The DNA for the CDR3 is TGTGCCAGCTCAGACAACAGGGTAGGGATGAACACTGAAGCTTTCTTT. Its protein product is CASSDNRVGMNTEAFF.

This clone has a single count. This chain joins TRBV3-1 (or the pseudogene TRBV3-2) and TRBJ1-2; 11 nucleotides align to TRBD1. The V and J ends lost 7 bases and 4 bases, in that order; junction bases with no gene match: 11. Germline assignment: CDR1 LGHDT and CDR2 YNNKEL (reference sequence). The length of the CDR3 is 16 residues. The CDR3 nucleotides read TGTGCCAGCACCCGAAGGGGGACAGGGGGTCCCTATGGCTACACCTTC. It yields the protein CASTRRGTGGPYGYTF.

This rearrangement joins TRBV4-2 to TRBJ1-1, with D perhaps matching TRBD1 (5 bases). V lost 4 bases and J lost 3, with 15 bases in between. The germline gives CDR1 LGHNA, CDR2 YNFKEQ. The CDR3 loop spans 15 amino acids. The CDR3 region has the DNA TGTGCCAGCAGCCCCTATCAGGGCAGCTACACTGAAGCTTTCTTT. It encodes CASSPYQGSYTEAFF.

V gene TRBV6-5 combines with J gene TRBJ2-7; 11 positions match TRBD1. V shed 8 bases, J shed 7 bases, and the junction held 10 bases outside the gene matches. In germline, CDR1 is MNHEY, CDR2 SVGAGI. The CDR3 has 14 amino acids. CDR3 protein: CASRWTGGSGEQYF. The CDR3 DNA sequence: TGTGCCAGCCGATGGACAGGGGGCAGCGGTGAGCAGTACTTC.

The chain is built from TRBV18 and TRBJ2-1; D perhaps matches TRBD2 (6 bases). The CDR3 extends over 13 amino acids. V dropped 4 bases and J dropped 9 bases, with 13 bases sitting between them. Germline loops: CDR1 KGHSH, CDR2 LQKENI. In nucleotides, the CDR3 is TGTGCCAGCTCACGACTAGGGCCCTCTGAGCAGTTCTTC. Translated, it gives CASSRLGPSEQFF. Combining the CDR3 with reference TRBV18 and TRBJ2-1 gives the whole variable domain NAGVMQNPRHLVRRRGQEARLRCSPMKGHSHVYWYRQLPEEGLKFMVYLQKENIIDESGMPKERFSAEFPKEGPSILRIQQVVRGDSAAYFCASSRLGPSEQFFGPGTRLTVL.

The chain recombines TRBV30 with TRBJ2-6; D is uncertain. This CDR3 has 13 residues. CDR1 is GTSNPN, CDR2 SVGIG, per germline (reference sequence). V gave up 3 bases and J gave up 1 base, with 4 bases separating them. DNA for the CDR3: TGTGCCTGGAGCCAATCTGGGGCCAACGTCCTGACTTTC. This encodes CAWSQSGANVLTF.